The clone carrying this TCR beta chain was detected a few times. What it recognizes is unknown. This CDR3 spans 13 amino acids. Germline V gene lookup returns CDR1 SEHNR and CDR2 FQNEAQ (reference sequence). V was pared by 2 bases and J by 7 bases, with 8 bases between. This table comes from immunoSEQ multiplex PCR, and its TCRdb copy is limited to in-frame clones, with some not included. The sample has around 18,000 clones; roughly three quarters are singletons. This entry comes from a study of PD-1 blockade in classical Hodgkin lymphoma. Findings of the study overall: Complete responders possessed baseline diversity comparable to newly diagnosed patients. The authors excluded patients who started nivolumab under 1 year after ASCT. There remain no defined causes for the repertoire differences, which possibly reflect disease activity or prior therapy.

The time point denotes: cycle 4 day 1 (C4D1), after around six weeks of nivolumab. Every patient was affected by relapse after autologous stem cell transplantation, while exposure to brentuximab vedotin was not uniform. Out of thawed PBMCs, magnetic negative selection purified CD4+ T cells. Under best response, outcomes were complete response, partial response or progressive disease. This clonotype was obtained from a human donor with classical Hodgkin lymphoma. Specimen: CD4+ T cells from blood, collected before the fourth cycle of nivolumab. The rearrangement uses TRBV7-9 and TRBJ2-2; D remains unclear. CDR3 region: CASSLMDGGELFF. CDR3 bases: TGTGCCAGCAGCTTAATGGACGGCGGGGAGCTGTTTTTT.